The 27 T cell receptor beta chains presented below share a single source sample, sequenced in a study of T-cell reconstitution after alpha-beta-depleted transplantation in children. The library targeted TCRbeta and was prepared with unique molecular identifiers. Each CDR3 protein is one row after TCRdb ran MiXCR on the PCR reads. The table has around 45,000 distinct CDR3 sequences, 40% to 60% seen once. The sample in question was peripheral blood, obtained before TCRalphabeta/CD19-depleted stem cell transplant. These receptors originate from a boy less than two years old with SCID, due to receive a stem cell transplant.

The V call is TRBV7-9, the J call TRBJ2-3; 8 bases fit TRBD2. The CDR3 is made up of 15 amino acids. J lost 0 bases, V lost 5 bases, and 4 bases had no gene match. Germline values: CDR1 SEHNR, CDR2 FQNEAQ (reference sequence). CDR3 DNA sequence: TGTGCCAGCAGCCTCCGGGGGGGGAGCACAGATACGCAGTATTTT. It specifies CASSLRGGSTDTQYF.

In its sample, this clonotype was seen many times. This rearrangement joins TRBV4-1 to TRBJ1-2; D unclear. V shed 1 base and J shed 3 bases, with 15 bases lying between them. The CDR3 loop spans 16 amino acids. Per germline, CDR1 MGHRA and CDR2 YSYEKL. The CDR3 here is CASSQGAAGADYGYTF. DNA for the CDR3: TGCGCCAGCAGCCAAGGGGCAGCGGGCGCGGACTATGGCTACACCTTC.

This rearrangement joins TRBV10-2 to TRBJ1-1, with no clear D. The CDR3 has 11 residues. Per the germline V gene, CDR1 is WSHSY and CDR2 is SAAADI. The V end lost 3 bases, the J end lost 3 bases, and 2 bases lay between the germline ends. The CDR3 nucleotides are TGCGCCAGCAGTGAATACACTGAAGCTTTCTTT. Protein: CASSEYTEAFF.

The V gene is TRBV7-2, the J gene TRBJ2-2; the match to TRBD2 covers 10 bases. V dropped 1 base and J dropped 4; count of bases not matched to a gene: 6. The CDR3 spans 17 residues. Looked up from germline, CDR1 is SGHTA and CDR2 is FQGNSA. This CDR3 reads CASSLGGAGGLTGELFF. CDR3 nucleotides: TGTGCCAGCAGCTTAGGTGGAGCGGGGGGGCTCACCGGGGAGCTGTTTTTT.

The chain joins TRBV4-3 to TRBJ1-2, with a weak D call TRBD1 (5 bases). Germline V gene data show CDR1 as LGHNA and CDR2 as YSLEER. V lost 0 bases to trimming and J lost 4 bases, with 15 bases between them. This CDR3 region has 16 residues. The chain's CDR3 is CASSQDFSDSPYGYTF. The CDR3 DNA reads as TGCGCCAGCAGCCAAGACTTTTCAGACAGCCCCTATGGCTACACCTTC.

This clonotype occurred once. The chain carries TRBV4-1 and TRBJ2-5; maybe TRBD2 (5 bases). Germline V CDR1 and CDR2: MGHRA, YSYEKL. This CDR3 is 12 amino acids long. Trimming stripped 5 bases from V and 7 bases from J, with 11 bases between. The CDR3 protein is CASSSRTGTQYF. CDR3 coding DNA: TGCGCCAGCAGCTCCAGGACTGGGACCCAGTACTTC.

The chain is built from TRBV9 and TRBJ2-1; a weak D match, TRBD1 (6 bases). Trimming shortened V by 0 bases and J by 9 bases, and 7 bases separated the two germline ends. The length of the CDR3 is 12 residues. Germline V CDR1 and CDR2: SGDLS, YYNGEE. The CDR3 sequence is CASSVGGPEQFF. The CDR3, as DNA: TGTGCCAGCAGCGTAGGGGGGCCTGAGCAGTTCTTC.

The rearrangement uses TRBV10-3 and TRBJ2-6; D remains ambiguous. This CDR3 is built from 14 residues. Germline V gives CDR1 ENHRY, CDR2 SYGVKD. Trimming pared 10 bases from V and 0 bases from J, leaving 10 bases between. The CDR3 bases are TGTGCCACAACCCCGAGCTCTGGGGCCAACGTCCTGACTTTC. Its protein product is CATTPSSGANVLTF.

This clonotype came up a few times. V and J are TRBV6-1 and TRBJ2-5; 7 positions match TRBD2. V was pared by 3 bases and J by 5 bases, with 9 bases of the junction left unmatched. The germline gives CDR1 MNHNS, CDR2 SASEGT. CDR3 length equals 15 residues. CDR3 DNA: TGTGCCAGCAGTGACCGGCGGGGGAGGGATGAGACCCAGTACTTC. This codes for CASSDRRGRDETQYF.

This chain connects TRBV20-1 to TRBJ1-6; TRBD1 might be the D (5 bases). Between the trimmed V and J ends, which lost 3 bases and 5 bases, there was a span of 14 bases. The CDR3 consists of 15 residues. Germline CDR1 is DFQATT and CDR2 is SNEGSKA (reference sequence). The CDR3 DNA reads as TGCAGTGCTAGGCCCGGGCGGGGGGATAATTCACCCCTCCACTTT. This sequence encodes CSARPGRGDNSPLHF.

The J gene is TRBJ1-1, the V gene TRBV3-1; possible D gene TRBD1, 6 bases. CDR3 length equals 14 residues. V lost 4 bases and J 4 bases, leaving 13 bases between the germline ends. Germline CDR1 reads LGHDT; CDR2 reads YNNKEL (reference sequence). The CDR3 DNA follows: TGTGCCAGCAGCCCGGGGGCCCTGGGCACTGAAGCTTTCTTT. This gives the protein CASSPGALGTEAFF.

The V and J genes are TRBV7-3 and TRBJ2-1; 9 bases are a match to TRBD2. Germline V CDR1 and CDR2: SGHTA, FQGTGA. The CDR3 extends over 16 amino acids. Unmatched junction bases numbered 3, after V lost 0 bases and J lost 3 bases. The CDR3 spells CASSLTGSGGYNEQFF. The DNA for the CDR3 is TGTGCCAGCAGCTTAACGGGTAGCGGGGGCTACAATGAGCAGTTCTTC.

There are many counts of this clonotype. The chain carries TRBV25-1 and TRBJ2-5, with 8 bases aligning to TRBD2. The germline CDR1 and CDR2 sequences are MGHDK and SYGVNS. V lost 3 bases, J lost 2 bases, and 8 bases stayed unmatched. CDR3 length: 16 amino acids. The CDR3 DNA follows: TGTGCCAGCAGTGAGGGCGGGGGGCGCAGGCAAGAGACCCAGTACTTC. Its protein is CASSEGGGRRQETQYF.

The chain carries TRBV4-1 and TRBJ1-3; no clear D gene. CDR1 and CDR2 from the germline V gene are MGHRA and YSYEKL. V was pared by 3 bases and J by 0 bases, with 3 bases between. The CDR3 spans 13 residues. CDR3 sequence: CASSQSSGNTIYF. CDR3 nucleotides: TGCGCCAGCAGCCAGTCCTCTGGAAACACCATATATTTT.

The chain uses TRBV7-6 and TRBJ1-6; no clear D gene. From germline, CDR1 is SGHVS and CDR2 FNYEAQ. The CDR3 length is 15 residues. V gave up 3 bases and J gave up 9 bases, with 15 bases separating them. The CDR3 region has the DNA TGTGCCAGCAGCTTGAAGCCAGATTTTACTTCACCCCTCCACTTT. Translating it yields CASSLKPDFTSPLHF.

The chain recombines TRBV9 with TRBJ2-3; D not resolved. This CDR3 region has 15 residues. The germline V gene has CDR1 SGDLS and CDR2 YYNGEE. V was shortened by 1 base and J by 4 bases, with 13 bases between the two germline ends. The CDR3 spells CASSVTNFGPDTQYF. The CDR3 nucleotides are TGTGCCAGCAGCGTAACGAACTTCGGTCCAGATACGCAGTATTTT.

This clonotype was seen at least ten times. The chain employs TRBV5-1 and TRBJ2-1; 8 bases match TRBD2. This CDR3 contains 16 residues. J was trimmed by 8 bases and V by 0 bases; bases with no gene match: 10. Germline CDR1 reads SGHRS; CDR2 reads YFSETQ. The CDR3 loop reads CASSLAPAGVTDEQFF. The DNA of the CDR3 is TGCGCCAGCAGCTTGGCCCCAGCGGGGGTTACGGATGAGCAGTTCTTC.

This clonotype was detected only a few times. The chain uses TRBV4-2 and TRBJ2-3; perhaps D is TRBD1 or TRBD2 (5 bases each). This CDR3 is 15 amino acids long. The ends were cut back, 1 base at V and 5 bases at J, with 13 bases in the middle. Germline assignment: CDR1 LGHNA and CDR2 YNFKEQ. CDR3 sequence reads: CASSQGRGPRDTQYF. As DNA, the CDR3 is TGTGCCAGCAGCCAAGGCCGGGGACCTCGAGATACGCAGTATTTT.

This chain connects TRBV12-3 or TRBV12-4 to TRBJ1-2, with TRBD1 matching over 11 bases. The junction had 5 bases not matched to a gene; V was cut back by 7 bases and J by 4 bases. CDR3 length: 14 residues. This CDR3 is CASIRTGGPYGYTF. In DNA form, the CDR3 reads TGTGCCAGCATTCGGACAGGGGGCCCCTATGGCTACACCTTC.

Comments on this clonotype: One junction end does not reproduce the germline sequence, and a read error may be involved. J is TRBJ2-7 and V is TRBV5-4; the match to TRBD2 covers 11 bases. This CDR3 region has 17 residues. Germline CDR1 and CDR2: SGHNT and YYREEE (reference sequence). The CDR3 DNA is TGTGTCAGCAGCTTGGGGCTAGCGGGGGGCCTGGCCTACGAGCAGTACTTC. It yields the protein CVSSLGLAGGLAYEQYF.

The chain carries TRBV11-2 and TRBJ2-5; TRBD1 matches 9 bases. Losses at the gene ends were 5 bases for V and 5 bases for J; bases not matched to a gene: 24. Germline V gives CDR1 SGHAT, CDR2 FQNNGV. This CDR3 contains 20 residues. CDR3 amino acids: CASSPTMSRDRVFWGETQYF. The DNA for the CDR3 is TGTGCCAGCAGCCCGACCATGTCCCGGGACAGGGTTTTTTGGGGTGAGACCCAGTACTTC.

V gene TRBV5-4 combines with J gene TRBJ1-1, with a tentative D call TRBD1 (6 bases). The germline V gene has CDR1 SGHNT and CDR2 YYREEE (reference sequence). V was cut by 3 bases and J by 1 base, with 7 bases left in between. The CDR3 spans 13 residues. The DNA of the CDR3 is TGTGCCAGCAGCTGGACAGCGAACACTGAAGCTTTCTTT. It specifies CASSWTANTEAFF.

J is TRBJ2-5 and V is TRBV6-4, with 7 nucleotides matching TRBD1. The CDR3 totals 15 residues. CDR1 MRHNA and CDR2 SNTAGT come from the germline V gene. V lost 2 bases and J lost 1; bases outside the gene matches: 4. The CDR3 sequence: CASSDEGGSQETQYF. CDR3 bases: TGTGCCAGCAGTGACGAAGGGGGCTCCCAAGAGACCCAGTACTTC.

CDR3 in DNA: TGTGCCAGCAGGTCTAGCGGGGAGACCCAGTACTTC. Its protein product is CASRSSGETQYF. This chain joins TRBV6-6 and TRBJ2-5; 8 bases are shared with TRBD2. J gave up 5 bases and V 6 bases, and 2 bases lay outside the gene matches. The CDR3 totals 12 residues. Germline V gives CDR1 MNHNY, CDR2 SVGAGI (reference sequence).

This clonotype was recorded a few times. The chain employs TRBV7-3 and TRBJ2-6; 7 positions agree with TRBD2. The germline CDR1 and CDR2 sequences are SGHTA and FQGTGA. The CDR3 is 20 residues long. Trimming took 2 bases from V and 0 from J; bases not matched to a gene: 13. The CDR3 is CASSLGPRAGVASGANVLTF. CDR3 in DNA: TGTGCCAGCAGCTTAGGACCAAGGGCGGGGGTTGCCTCTGGGGCCAACGTCCTGACTTTC.

This rearrangement joins TRBV6-1 to TRBJ2-5; 11 bases line up with TRBD2. Looked up from germline, CDR1 is MNHNS and CDR2 is SASEGT. This CDR3 contains 15 residues. V lost 6 bases to trimming and J lost 2 bases; unmatched junction nucleotides: 5. The CDR3 here is CASRARLAGQETQYF. CDR3 nucleotides: TGTGCCAGCAGAGCCCGACTAGCGGGGCAAGAGACCCAGTACTTC.

The chain links TRBV7-3 to TRBJ2-3, with 8 positions matching TRBD2. With 2 bases clipped from V and 3 bases from J, the junction kept 4 bases outside the gene matches. CDR1 and CDR2 (germline): SGHTA, FQGTGA. The CDR3 is 15 residues long. The CDR3 coding sequence is TGTGCCAGCAGCTTACCGGGGGGGCCGACAGATACGCAGTATTTT. It specifies CASSLPGGPTDTQYF.